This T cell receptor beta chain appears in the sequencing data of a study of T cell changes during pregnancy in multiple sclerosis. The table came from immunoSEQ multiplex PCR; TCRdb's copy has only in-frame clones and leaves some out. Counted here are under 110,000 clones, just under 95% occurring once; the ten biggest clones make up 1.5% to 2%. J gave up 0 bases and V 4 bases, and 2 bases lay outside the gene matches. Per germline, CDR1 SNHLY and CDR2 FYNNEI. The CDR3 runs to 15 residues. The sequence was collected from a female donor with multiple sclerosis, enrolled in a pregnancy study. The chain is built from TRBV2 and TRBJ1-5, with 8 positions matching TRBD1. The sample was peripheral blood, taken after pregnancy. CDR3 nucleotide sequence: TGTGCCAGCAGTGCGACAGGGGTTAGCAATCAGCCCCAGCATTTT. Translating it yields CASSATGVSNQPQHF.